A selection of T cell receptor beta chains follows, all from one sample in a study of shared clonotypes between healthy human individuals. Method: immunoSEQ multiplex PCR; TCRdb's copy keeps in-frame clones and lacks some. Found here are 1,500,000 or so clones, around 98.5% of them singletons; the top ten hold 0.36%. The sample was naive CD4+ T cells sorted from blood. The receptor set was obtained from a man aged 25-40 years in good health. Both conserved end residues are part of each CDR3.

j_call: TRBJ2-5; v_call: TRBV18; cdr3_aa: CASSPTSGGRETQYF
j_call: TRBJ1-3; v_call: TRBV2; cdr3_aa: CASSEVASGPSSGNTIYF
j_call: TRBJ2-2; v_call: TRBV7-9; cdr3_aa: CASSPDYNTGELFF
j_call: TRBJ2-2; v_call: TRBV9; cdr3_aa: CASSPELNTGELFF
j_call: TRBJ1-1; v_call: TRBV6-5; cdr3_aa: CASSYSLTGGTEAFF
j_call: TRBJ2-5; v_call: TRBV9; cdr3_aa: CASSVEMQAQETQYF
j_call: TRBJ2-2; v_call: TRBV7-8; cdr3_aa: CASRPTRSLRPTNTGELFF
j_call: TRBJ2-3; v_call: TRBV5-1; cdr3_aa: CASSLFQAGPTDTQYF
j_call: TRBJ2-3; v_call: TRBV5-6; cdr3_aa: CASSPSFDTQYF
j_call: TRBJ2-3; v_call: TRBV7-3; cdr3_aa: CASSRGTSGTTDTQYF
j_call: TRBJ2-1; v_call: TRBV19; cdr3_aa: CASSTDSYNEQFF
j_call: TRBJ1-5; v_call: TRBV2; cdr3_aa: CASSEGTGRNQPQHF
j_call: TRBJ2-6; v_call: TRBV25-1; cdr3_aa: CASSEGRSSGANVLTF
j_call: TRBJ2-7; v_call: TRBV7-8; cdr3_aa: CASSPRRLGGVEYF
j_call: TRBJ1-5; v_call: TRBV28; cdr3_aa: CASSSSRTESNF
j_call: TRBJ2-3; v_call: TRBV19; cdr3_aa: CASSLYGTDTQYF
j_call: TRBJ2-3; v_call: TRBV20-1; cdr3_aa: CSAATDTQYF
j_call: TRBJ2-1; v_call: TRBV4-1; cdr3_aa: CASSRELTLPYNEQFF
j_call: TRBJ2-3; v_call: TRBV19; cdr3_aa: CASSPGREDTQYF
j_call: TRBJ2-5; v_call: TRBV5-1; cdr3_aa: CASSSGTSGRETQYF
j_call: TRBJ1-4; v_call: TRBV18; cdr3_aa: CASSTVQPPREKLFF
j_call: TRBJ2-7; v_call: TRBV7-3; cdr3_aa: CASSRFSGGSEQYF
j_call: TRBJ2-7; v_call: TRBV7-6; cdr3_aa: CASSPTSPGPYEQYF
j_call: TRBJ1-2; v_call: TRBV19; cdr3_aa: CASSIREVGYGYTF
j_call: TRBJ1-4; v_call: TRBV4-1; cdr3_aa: CASSQVEGFNEKLFF
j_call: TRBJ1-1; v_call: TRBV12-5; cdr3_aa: CASGLVHGVNTEAFF
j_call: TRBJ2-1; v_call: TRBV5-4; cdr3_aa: CASSLDLAGRINEQFF
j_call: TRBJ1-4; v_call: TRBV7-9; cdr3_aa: CASTLGTGVEKLFF
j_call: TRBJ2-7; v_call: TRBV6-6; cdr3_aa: CASSYSTSATYEQYF
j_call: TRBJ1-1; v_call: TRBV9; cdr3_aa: CASSPGQGAMVNTEAFF
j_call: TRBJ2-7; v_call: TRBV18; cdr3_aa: CASSPDRTYEQYF
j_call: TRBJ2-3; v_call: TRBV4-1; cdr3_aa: CASSHTGERTDTQYF
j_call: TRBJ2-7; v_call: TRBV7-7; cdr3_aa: CASSLGQGLYEQYF
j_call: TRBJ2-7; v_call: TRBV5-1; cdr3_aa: CASSLAGTSRTYEQYF
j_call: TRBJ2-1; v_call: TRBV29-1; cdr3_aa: CSVVASGSPGEQFF
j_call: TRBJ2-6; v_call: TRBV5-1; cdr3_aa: CASSLIPPGANVLTF
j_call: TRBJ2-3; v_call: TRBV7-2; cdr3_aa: CASSLAHSGSDTQYF
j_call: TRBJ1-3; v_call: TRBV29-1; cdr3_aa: CSVERNVAPARNTIYF
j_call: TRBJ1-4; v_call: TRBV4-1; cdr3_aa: CASSHSGQTGNEKLFF
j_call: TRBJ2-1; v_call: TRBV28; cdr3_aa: CASSININEQFF
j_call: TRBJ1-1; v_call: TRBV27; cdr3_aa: CASSRLFRVGTEAFF
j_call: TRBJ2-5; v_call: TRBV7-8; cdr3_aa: CASSALGTQYF
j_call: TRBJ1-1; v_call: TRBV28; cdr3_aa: CASSLHGTNTEAFF
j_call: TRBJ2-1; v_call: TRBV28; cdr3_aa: CASSLWRETEQFF